A single sample gave rise to the 10 T cell receptor beta chains below, sequenced in a study of blood T cell repertoires in COVID-19. Assay: immunoSEQ multiplex PCR; the TCRdb copy retains only in-frame clones and omits some. The sample lists roughly 200,000 clones, 65% to 90% occurring once. Sequencing was carried out using PBMCs or T cells enriched from blood (not recorded which). Receptor source: a woman younger than 45 who had been exposed to COVID-19.

The chain has TRBV30 and TRBJ2-7; D uncertain. Germline V gene data show CDR1 as GTSNPN and CDR2 as SVGIG (reference sequence). This CDR3 comprises 13 residues. Trimming took 1 base from V and 3 from J, leaving 10 bases between them. The CDR3 DNA follows: TGTGCCTGGAGTGGCCAGGTGAACTACGAGCAGTACTTC. This sequence encodes CAWSGQVNYEQYF.

This chain uses TRBV9 with TRBJ2-1; 7 nucleotides align to TRBD1. V was clipped by 3 bases and J by 9 bases; unmatched bases: 12. Germline-derived CDR1 and CDR2 are SGDLS and YYNGEE. The CDR3 loop spans 15 amino acids. The CDR3 loop reads CASSDPGQRTGEQFF. DNA for the CDR3: TGTGCCAGCAGCGACCCGGGACAGAGAACCGGTGAGCAGTTCTTC.

The chain couples TRBV19 to TRBJ2-3, with 12 bases identical to TRBD1. V lost 5 bases to trimming and J lost 4 bases; unmatched junction nucleotides: 10. This CDR3 comprises 17 residues. CDR1 and CDR2 from the germline V gene are LNHDA and SQIVND (reference sequence). The CDR3 coding sequence is TGTGCCAGTAGTTTATACGGGACAGGGGGCTTTTCAGATACGCAGTATTTT. The encoded protein is CASSLYGTGGFSDTQYF.

V and J are TRBV24-1 and TRBJ2-5, with D possibly being TRBD1 (5 bases). CDR1 and CDR2 (germline): KGHDR, SFDVKD. With 0 bases removed from V and 5 bases from J, the gap between germline ends came to 12 bases. CDR3 length: 15 amino acids. CDR3 nucleotide sequence: TGTGCCACCAGTGATTTGCCAGGGCTCGGGGAGACCCAGTACTTC. Translated: CATSDLPGLGETQYF.

This rearrangement joins TRBV3-1 (or the pseudogene TRBV3-2) to TRBJ1-2; D call uncertain. CDR1 LGHDT and CDR2 YNNKEL come from the germline V gene (reference sequence). The V end was cut by 1 base, the J end by 3 bases, with 9 bases between. This CDR3 region has 14 residues. The CDR3 reads CASSQVQWDYGYTF. The CDR3 nucleotides are TGTGCCAGCAGCCAAGTACAGTGGGACTATGGCTACACCTTC.

V gene TRBV7-9 combines with J gene TRBJ2-1; D perhaps matches TRBD2 (6 bases). Germline V gene lookup returns CDR1 SEHNR and CDR2 FQNEAQ (reference sequence). The CDR3 loop spans 13 amino acids. Trimming removed 3 bases from V and 8 bases from J, with 11 bases in between. The CDR3 protein is CASSFPGVYEQFF. In DNA, the CDR3 is TGTGCCAGCAGCTTCCCGGGGGTCTATGAGCAGTTCTTC.

This chain links TRBV5-4 with TRBJ2-7; perhaps TRBD1 as D (6 bases). Trimming shortened V by 0 bases and J by 0 bases, and 10 bases separated the two germline ends. Looked up from germline, CDR1 is SGHNT and CDR2 is YYREEE (reference sequence). The CDR3 totals 15 residues. The chain's CDR3 is CASSLGQESSYEQYF. DNA for the CDR3: TGTGCCAGCAGCTTGGGACAGGAGAGCTCCTACGAGCAGTACTTC.

CDR3 in DNA: TGTGCCAGCAGCCAAGGATGGGGGGCCTACGAGCAGTACTTC. As protein: CASSQGWGAYEQYF. This chain links TRBV3-1 (or the pseudogene TRBV3-2) with TRBJ2-7, with D perhaps TRBD2 (6 bases). The V gene lost 1 base and the J gene lost 2 bases, with 9 bases spanning the gap. CDR1 LGHDT and CDR2 YNNKEL come from the germline V gene (reference sequence). CDR3 length: 14 residues.

V is TRBV5-6 and J is TRBJ1-2; TRBD1 might be the D (6 bases). This CDR3 spans 14 amino acids. V was shortened by 4 bases and J by 3 bases, with 13 bases between the two germline ends. The germline CDR1 and CDR2 sequences are SGHDT and YYEEEE. The CDR3 bases are TGTGCCAGCAGCCCCCTTCAGGGGTACTATGGCTACACCTTC. Its protein product is CASSPLQGYYGYTF.

The chain is built from TRBV7-9 and TRBJ2-7; 7 positions match TRBD1. Germline V gene data show CDR1 as SEHNR and CDR2 as FQNEAQ (reference sequence). CDR3 size: 11 residues. The junction had 5 bases not matched to a gene; V was cut back by 10 bases and J by 5 bases. CDR3 nucleotides: TGTGCCACCGGGGACAGCCACGAGCAGTACTTC. This sequence encodes CATGDSHEQYF.